Listed below are T cell receptor beta chains from one sample, sequenced in a study of blood T cell dynamics during melanoma immunotherapy. The assay was immunoSEQ multiplex PCR, and TCRdb's table has in-frame clones only and misses some. There are around 8,100 clones in the sample; 81% occur only once, and 1.2% lies in the top ten. The specimen was blood, collected from a patient treated with checkpoint blockade. Receptor source: a human donor with melanoma. CDR3s leave out the opening cysteine and the closing phenylalanine or tryptophan. Each record gives: J gene, D gene, V gene, CDR3 protein. D genes are given only for firm matches.

TRBJ1-1 TRBD1 TRBV5-1 ASSSSGQINTEAF
TRBJ1-5 . TRBV5-6 ASSLGRGLNQPQH
TRBJ2-1 . TRBV6-4 ASSPLEAGEQF
TRBJ2-1 TRBD2 TRBV5-1 ASMTGTSGTNEQF
TRBJ1-1 . TRBV27 ASSRVNTEAF
TRBJ2-1 . TRBV6-5 ASSYSPSSYNEQF
TRBJ2-1 . TRBV29-1 SVEVRYNEQF
TRBJ1-1 TRBD1 TRBV5-1 ASSAQGERATEAF
TRBJ1-1 TRBD1 TRBV28 ASSFGAPDRSEWSTEAF
TRBJ2-7 . TRBV30 AWSVLGTWEQY
TRBJ2-5 TRBD2 TRBV7-2 ASSLTSGSGRETQY
TRBJ2-1 TRBD2 TRBV2 ASLGGTNEQF
TRBJ2-4 TRBD2 TRBV4-1 ASSQAGGGIQY
TRBJ1-5 . TRBV7-2 ASSQQGYNQPQH
TRBJ1-2 TRBD1 TRBV5-6 ASSAGQLYGYT
TRBJ2-5 TRBD2 TRBV28 ASRGASGSAGETQY
TRBJ2-5 TRBD1 TRBV5-4 ASSSGQVQETQY
TRBJ1-3 . TRBV9 ASSPSDSQGSGNTIY
TRBJ1-2 . TRBV19 ASSPPQTLYGYT
TRBJ2-1 . TRBV20-1 SAPLGGEQF
TRBJ2-7 . TRBV5-4 ASSPTGSSVYEQY
TRBJ1-2 . TRBV7-9 ASSFSWGQS
TRBJ2-1 TRBD2 TRBV27 ASRASGGFSNEQF
TRBJ1-2 . TRBV5-4 ASSLAVTYGYT
TRBJ2-2 TRBD1 TRBV23-1 ASSQSDKDRTLWAGELF
TRBJ2-2 . TRBV28 ASSSQQLPGELF
TRBJ2-7 . TRBV19 ASSIQGTTYEQY